Following are 23 T cell receptor beta chains from one sample sequenced in a study of spatial heterogeneity in lung cancer. Findings and caveats of the study: Expanded intratumoral alpha and beta TCR counts tracked tumor mutation counts.

Indicated time point: sample taken at primary tumor resection. Their target antigens are unknown. TCRdb reprocessed the 5' RACE reads with MiXCR, giving one entry per CDR3 protein. The table has roughly 16,000 distinct CDR3 sequences, approximately 6.8% seen once. The source was lung tumor tissue, collected at surgery. The receptors originated from a female donor with early-stage non-small cell lung cancer.

This clonotype was seen ten or more times. In a library made to pick up alpha chains, this beta chain is a stray read with a size that means little. The chain has TRBV28 and TRBJ1-2; possible D gene TRBD1, 6 bases. V dropped 5 bases and J dropped 3 bases, with 10 bases sitting between them. The CDR3 extends over 13 amino acids. CDR1 is MDHEN, CDR2 SYDVKM, per germline. The CDR3 bases are TGTGCCAGCAGTCGGGGGCGAGACTATGGCTACACCTTC. Translated, it gives CASSRGRDYGYTF.

This clonotype was seen a single time. It may be a read error: a sequence one base away is much more abundant. This beta chain is an unintended read in a library built for alpha chains; its size means little. The rearrangement uses TRBV5-6 and TRBJ1-5; D unclear. The CDR3 spans 15 residues. CDR1 and CDR2 from the germline V gene are SGHDT and YYEEEE. For the CDR3, the DNA is TGTGCCAGCAGCTTGGGACCTACTAGCAATCAGCTCCAGCATTTT. Translated, it gives CASSLGPTSNQLQHF.

In this sample, this clonotype turned up many times. With the library built for alpha chains, this beta chain is off target and its frequency is not meaningful. The J gene is TRBJ1-1, the V gene TRBV7-8; D ambiguous. Trimming stripped 2 bases from V and 5 bases from J, with 15 bases between. Germline assignment: CDR1 SGHVS and CDR2 FQNEAQ. The length of the CDR3 is 15 residues. CDR3 nucleotide sequence: TGTGCCAGCAGCTTAAACCTTCTATCGGGTACTGAAGCTTTCTTT. This codes for CASSLNLLSGTEAFF.

The sample holds many counts of this clonotype. The library was prepared for alpha chains; this beta chain is a stray read, so its frequency means little. The gene calls are TRBV6-5 and TRBJ2-7; D is ambiguous. The germline V gene has CDR1 MNHEY and CDR2 SVGAGI. The CDR3 runs to 15 residues. The ends were cut back, 0 bases at V and 3 bases at J, with 12 bases in the middle. The CDR3 DNA sequence: TGTGCCAGCAGTTACTCAGGATCACTTCTCTACGAGCAGTACTTC. Its translation is CASSYSGSLLYEQYF.

In this sample, this clonotype turned up many times. This beta chain turned up in a library designed for alpha chains; as an off-target read, its abundance says little. The CDR3 protein is CASSSRPSYNEQFF. CDR3 coding DNA: TGTGCCAGCAGTTCCCGACCGAGCTACAATGAGCAGTTCTTC. This rearrangement joins TRBV27 to TRBJ2-1, with unresolved D. V lost 4 bases and J 3 bases, leaving 10 bases between the germline ends. The CDR3 is 14 residues long. Germline V CDR1 and CDR2: MNHEY, SMNVEV (reference sequence).

At least ten counts were recorded for this clonotype. Found in a library prepared for alpha chains, this beta chain is an off-target read, and its abundance has little meaning. The chain recombines TRBV7-2 with TRBJ2-5; 10 nucleotides align to TRBD2. The V segment lost 5 bases and the J segment 2 bases; nucleotides outside the gene matches: 5. The CDR3 loop spans 15 amino acids. The germline CDR1 and CDR2 sequences are SGHTA and FQGNSA. The CDR3 DNA reads as TGTGCCAGCAGCCCTGGGACTAGCGTTCAAGAGACCCAGTACTTC. Protein product: CASSPGTSVQETQYF.

This clonotype has a count of ten or more. This beta chain is an off-target read within a library intended for alpha chains, so its frequency means little. V gene TRBV28 combines with J gene TRBJ1-1, with D perhaps matching TRBD1 (5 bases). The length of the CDR3 is 13 residues. Germline lookup yields CDR1 MDHEN and CDR2 SYDVKM. The germline V and J ends were trimmed by 3 bases and 5 bases, with 10 bases remaining between them. The chain's CDR3 is CASSFGGGTEAFF. The CDR3 region has the DNA TGTGCCAGCAGTTTCGGGGGAGGGACTGAAGCTTTCTTT.

This clonotype was observed at least ten times. Within a library made for alpha chains, this beta chain is off target, and its count is uninformative. The genes are TRBV2 and TRBJ1-3; D remains unclear. V lost 1 base and J 2 bases, leaving 6 bases between the germline ends. The CDR3 consists of 14 residues. Per the germline V gene, CDR1 is SNHLY and CDR2 is FYNNEI. DNA of the CDR3: TGTGCCAGCAGTGAAGAATTAGCTGGAAACACCATATATTTT. Residues: CASSEELAGNTIYF.

This clonotype was picked up many times. This beta chain slipped into a library made for alpha chains as a stray read, so its size is not meaningful. The chain recombines TRBV20-1 with TRBJ2-1; 11 nucleotides agree with TRBD2. CDR3 length: 14 amino acids. Germline CDR1 and CDR2: DFQATT and SNEGSKA (reference sequence). V shed 5 bases, J shed 3 bases, and the junction held 3 bases outside the gene matches. The CDR3, as DNA: TGCAGTGCTTTGACTAGCGGGAACTACAATGAGCAGTTCTTC. It translates to CSALTSGNYNEQFF.

Turning to this clonotype: This beta chain lies outside the target of a library built for alpha chains; its clone size means little. V usage is TRBV7-7 and J usage is TRBJ1-1; TRBD1 might be the D (6 bases). CDR3 length: 13 amino acids. The V end lost 5 bases, the J end lost 3 bases, and 10 bases lay between the germline ends. The germline gives CDR1 SSHAT, CDR2 FNYEAQ (reference sequence). CDR3 sequence reads: CASSHRTDTEAFF. CDR3 bases: TGTGCCAGCAGCCACCGGACAGACACTGAAGCTTTCTTT.

This clonotype was found many times. This beta chain is off target for a library built for alpha chains, so its abundance means little. This rearrangement joins TRBV7-2 to TRBJ2-3; TRBD2 matches at 7 bases. Germline V gene sequence: CDR1 SGHTA, CDR2 FQGNSA. CDR3 length: 15 residues. The J segment lost 0 bases and the V segment lost 5 bases, leaving 5 bases of the junction unmatched. The CDR3 nucleotides read TGTGCCAGCAGCCGGGCCGGGGGGAGCACAGATACGCAGTATTTT. This encodes CASSRAGGSTDTQYF.

There are a few counts of this clonotype. Little can be read into the size of this beta chain, an off-target read in a library designed for alpha chains. The chain uses TRBV7-2 and TRBJ2-7, with 13 bases identical to TRBD2. The CDR3 sequence is 16 residues long. Germline CDR1 and CDR2: SGHTA and FQGNSA. Germline trimming cut 7 bases from V and 1 base from J; bases unmatched to any gene: 7. The CDR3 nucleotides read TGTGCCAGCACCGATACTAGCGGGGGGGCATCCTACGAGCAGTACTTC. Its translation is CASTDTSGGASYEQYF.

This clonotype was detected a few times. As an off-target read in a library built for alpha chains, this beta chain has a frequency of little significance. The rearrangement uses TRBV7-9 and TRBJ2-5, with 8 bases matching TRBD1. The ends lost 1 base at V and 4 bases at J; junction bases unmatched: 5. The CDR3 length is 15 residues. In germline, CDR1 is SEHNR, CDR2 FQNEAQ (reference sequence). CDR3 sequence (DNA): TGTGCCAGCAGCTTAGGGGCAGGGGGCGGAGAGACCCAGTACTTC. As protein: CASSLGAGGGETQYF.

This clonotype was detected ten times or more. For a library built for alpha chains, this beta chain is a stray read; little rests on its size. The V gene is TRBV7-2, the J gene TRBJ1-5, with D uncertain. Germline V gives CDR1 SGHTA, CDR2 FQGNSA. The CDR3 length is 13 residues. Trimming took 4 bases from V and 3 from J, leaving 7 bases between them. In DNA, the CDR3 is TGTGCCAGCAGCTGGGGTCTCAATCAGCCCCAGCATTTT. It encodes CASSWGLNQPQHF.

This clonotype came up many times. At one end the junction does not follow the germline gene, possibly because of a read error. Since it is a stray read in a library aimed at alpha chains, this beta chain has a size that is not meaningful. The V gene is TRBV19, the J gene TRBJ2-3, with D possibly matching TRBD2 (6 bases). Germline V gene sequence: CDR1 LNHDA, CDR2 SQIVND (reference sequence). The CDR3 covers 12 residues. This CDR3 reads CASSTSKDTQYF. The CDR3 DNA is TGTGCCAGTAGCACTAGCAAAGATACGCAGTATTTT.

This clonotype was counted many times. This beta chain was picked up by a library intended for alpha chains and is off target, so its count carries little meaning. V usage is TRBV20-1 and J usage is TRBJ1-6; a possible D gene is TRBD1 (6 bases). The CDR3 is 16 residues long. Germline lookup yields CDR1 DFQATT and CDR2 SNEGSKA (reference sequence). Trimming removed 6 bases from V and 10 bases from J, with 25 bases in between. The DNA of the CDR3 is TGCAGTGCCCCTTACTGGACCCGGGACATTCACTCACCCCTCCACTTT. This sequence encodes CSAPYWTRDIHSPLHF.

At least ten counts were recorded for this clonotype. This beta chain lies outside the target of a library built for alpha chains; its clone size means little. As DNA, the CDR3 is TGTGCCAGCAGTCGGGACCCTCTAACGGGCGAGCAGTACTTC. The encoded protein is CASSRDPLTGEQYF. The chain recombines TRBV6-1 with TRBJ2-7; D possibly matches TRBD1 or TRBD2 (5 bases each). Per germline, CDR1 MNHNS and CDR2 SASEGT. Trimming stripped 5 bases from V and 6 bases from J, with 17 bases between. The CDR3 loop spans 14 amino acids.

About this clonotype: Because this beta chain is a stray read in a library intended to capture alpha chains, its abundance should not be given much weight. The gene calls are TRBV25-1 and TRBJ1-1; D possibly corresponds to TRBD1 (6 bases). Germline values: CDR1 MGHDK, CDR2 SYGVNS. The V gene lost 4 bases and the J gene lost 3 bases, with 9 bases spanning the gap. This CDR3 region has 13 residues. DNA of the CDR3: TGTGCCAGCAGTGCCACAGGGTACACTGAAGCTTTCTTT. It translates to CASSATGYTEAFF.

This clonotype was counted ten times or more. This beta chain lies outside the target of a library built for alpha chains; its clone size means little. This chain connects TRBV12-3 or TRBV12-4 to TRBJ2-2, with 7 bases lining up with TRBD2. There are 14 residues in the CDR3. J gave up 4 bases and V 2 bases, and 1 base lay outside the gene matches. CDR3 nucleotide sequence: TGTGCCAGCAGTTTACGCGGGGGCACCGGGGAGCTGTTTTTT. This encodes CASSLRGGTGELFF.

This clonotype was counted many times. This beta chain is a stray sequence in a library constructed for alpha chains; its clone size is not meaningful. The genes are TRBV6-2 or TRBV6-3 and TRBJ2-3; D is unresolved. Between the trimmed V and J ends, which lost 2 bases and 2 bases, there was a span of 8 bases. The germline CDR1 and CDR2 sequences are MNHEY and SVGEGT. The CDR3 totals 14 residues. CDR3 loop: CASSYGGPTDTQYF. DNA of the CDR3: TGTGCCAGCAGTTACGGCGGACCCACAGATACGCAGTATTTT.

This clonotype was seen many times. A library made for alpha chains picked up this beta chain off target, so its size means little. The genes are TRBV7-3 and TRBJ2-1; 11 bases match TRBD2. The CDR3 spans 14 residues. In germline, CDR1 is SGHTA, CDR2 FQGTGA. After removal of 3 bases from V and 6 bases from J, the junction contained 1 base not matched to a gene. The CDR3 is CASSFSGGANEQFF. CDR3 coding DNA: TGTGCCAGCAGCTTTAGCGGGGGGGCCAATGAGCAGTTCTTC.

This clonotype was observed a handful of times. This beta chain is a stray read from a library made for alpha chains; its abundance is not meaningful. The chain uses TRBV12-3 or TRBV12-4 and TRBJ2-5, with TRBD2 matching 8 bases. The CDR3 runs 15 residues. V lost 7 bases to trimming and J lost 4 bases; unmatched junction nucleotides: 11. CDR3 in DNA: TGTGCCAGCAATCCCGGGGGGGGGGCTGGAGAGACCCAGTACTTC. Translation: CASNPGGGAGETQYF.

This clonotype has more than one count but fewer than ten. This beta chain represents an off-target read in a library built for alpha chains; its size is of limited meaning. The J gene is TRBJ2-1, the V gene TRBV5-1; 11 positions match TRBD2. The CDR3 is made up of 15 amino acids. Germline V lookup: CDR1 SGHRS, CDR2 YFSETQ. V shed 4 bases, J shed 9 bases, and the junction held 9 bases outside the gene matches. The chain's CDR3 is CASSPYSGTSGEQFF. CDR3 DNA: TGCGCCAGCAGCCCGTACTCCGGGACTAGCGGTGAGCAGTTCTTC.